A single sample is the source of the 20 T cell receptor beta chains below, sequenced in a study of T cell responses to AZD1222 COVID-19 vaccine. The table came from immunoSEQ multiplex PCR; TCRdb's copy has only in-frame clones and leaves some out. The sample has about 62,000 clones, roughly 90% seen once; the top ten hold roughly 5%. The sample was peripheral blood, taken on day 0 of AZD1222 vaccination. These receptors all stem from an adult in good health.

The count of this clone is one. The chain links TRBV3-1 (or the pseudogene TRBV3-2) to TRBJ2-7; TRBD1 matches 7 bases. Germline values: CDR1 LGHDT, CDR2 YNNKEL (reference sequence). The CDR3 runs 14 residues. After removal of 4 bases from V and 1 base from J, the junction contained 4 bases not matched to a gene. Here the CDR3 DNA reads TGTGCCAGCAGCCCACGACAGGGATCCTACGAGCAGTACTTC. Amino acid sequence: CASSPRQGSYEQYF.

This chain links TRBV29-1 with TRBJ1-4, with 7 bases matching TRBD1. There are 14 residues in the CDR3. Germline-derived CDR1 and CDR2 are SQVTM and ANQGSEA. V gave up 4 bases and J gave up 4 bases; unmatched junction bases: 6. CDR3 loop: CSVVLGTDNEKLFF. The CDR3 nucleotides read TGCAGCGTTGTCCTAGGGACAGATAATGAAAAACTGTTTTTT.

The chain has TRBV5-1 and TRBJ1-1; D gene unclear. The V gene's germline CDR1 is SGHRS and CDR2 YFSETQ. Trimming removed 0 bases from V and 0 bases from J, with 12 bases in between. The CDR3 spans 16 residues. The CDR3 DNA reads TGCGCCAGCAGCTTGGACTTCCGGGGAATGAACACTGAAGCTTTCTTT. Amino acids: CASSLDFRGMNTEAFF.

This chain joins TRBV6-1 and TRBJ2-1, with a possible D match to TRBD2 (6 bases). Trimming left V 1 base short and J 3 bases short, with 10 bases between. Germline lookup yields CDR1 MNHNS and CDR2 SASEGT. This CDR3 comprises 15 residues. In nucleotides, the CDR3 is TGTGCCAGCAGTGAAGGGGGGGTCTACTACAATGAGCAGTTCTTC. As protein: CASSEGGVYYNEQFF.

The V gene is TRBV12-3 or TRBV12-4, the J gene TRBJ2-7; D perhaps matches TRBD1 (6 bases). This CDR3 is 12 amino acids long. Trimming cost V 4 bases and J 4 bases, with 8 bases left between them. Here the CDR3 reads CASSSQGYEQYF. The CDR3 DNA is TGTGCCAGCAGTTCACAGGGTTACGAGCAGTACTTC.

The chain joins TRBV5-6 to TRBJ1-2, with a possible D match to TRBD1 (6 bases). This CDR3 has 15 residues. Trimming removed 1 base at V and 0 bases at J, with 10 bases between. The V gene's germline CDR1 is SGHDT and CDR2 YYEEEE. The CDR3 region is CASSLWAGANYGYTF. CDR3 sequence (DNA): TGTGCCAGCAGCTTGTGGGCAGGGGCTAACTATGGCTACACCTTC. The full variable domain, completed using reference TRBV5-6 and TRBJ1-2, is DAGVTQSPTHLIKTRGQQVTLRCSPKSGHDTVSWYQQALGQGPQFIFQYYEEEERQRGNFPDRFSGHQFPNYSSELNVNALLLGDSALYLCASSLWAGANYGYTFGSGTRLTVV.

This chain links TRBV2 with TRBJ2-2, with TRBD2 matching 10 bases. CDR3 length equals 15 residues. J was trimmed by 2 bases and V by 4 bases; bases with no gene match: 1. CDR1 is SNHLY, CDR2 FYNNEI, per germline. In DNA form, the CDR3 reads TGTGCCAGCAGTGGGACTAGCGGAAACACCGGGGAGCTGTTTTTT. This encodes CASSGTSGNTGELFF.

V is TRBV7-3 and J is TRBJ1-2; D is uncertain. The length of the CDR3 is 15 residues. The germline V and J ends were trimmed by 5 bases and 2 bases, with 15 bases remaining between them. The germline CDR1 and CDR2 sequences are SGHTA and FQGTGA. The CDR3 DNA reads TGTGCCAGCAGCCCGGGTGGGGTGGGGAACTATGGCTACACCTTC. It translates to CASSPGGVGNYGYTF. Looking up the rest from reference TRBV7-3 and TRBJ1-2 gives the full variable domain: GAGVSQTPSNKVTEKGKYVELRCDPISGHTALYWYRQSLGQGPEFLIYFQGTGAADDSGLPNDRFFAVRPEGSVSTLKIQRTERGDSAVYLCASSPGGVGNYGYTFGSGTRLTVV.

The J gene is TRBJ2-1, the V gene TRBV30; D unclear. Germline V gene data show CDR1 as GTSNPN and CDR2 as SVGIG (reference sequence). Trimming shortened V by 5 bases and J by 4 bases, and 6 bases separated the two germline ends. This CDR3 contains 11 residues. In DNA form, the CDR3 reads TGTGCCTGGGAACAGTACAATGAGCAGTTCTTC. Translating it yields CAWEQYNEQFF. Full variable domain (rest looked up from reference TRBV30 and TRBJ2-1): SQTIHQWPATLVQPVGSPLSLECTVEGTSNPNLYWYRQAAGRGLQLLFYSVGIGQISSEVPQNLSASRPQDRQFILSSKKLLLSDSGFYLCAWEQYNEQFFGPGTRLTVL.

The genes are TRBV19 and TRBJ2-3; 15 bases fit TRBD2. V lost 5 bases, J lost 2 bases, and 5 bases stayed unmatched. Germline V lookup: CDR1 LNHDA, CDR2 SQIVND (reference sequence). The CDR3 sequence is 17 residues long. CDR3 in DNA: TGTGCCAGTAGTCCCGGGACTAGCGGGGGGTACACAGATACGCAGTATTTT. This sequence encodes CASSPGTSGGYTDTQYF.

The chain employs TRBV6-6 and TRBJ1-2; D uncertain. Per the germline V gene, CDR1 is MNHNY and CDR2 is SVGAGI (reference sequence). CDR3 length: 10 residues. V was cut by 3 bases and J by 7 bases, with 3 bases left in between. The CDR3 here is CASSYTGYTF. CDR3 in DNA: TGTGCCAGCAGTTATACTGGCTACACCTTC.

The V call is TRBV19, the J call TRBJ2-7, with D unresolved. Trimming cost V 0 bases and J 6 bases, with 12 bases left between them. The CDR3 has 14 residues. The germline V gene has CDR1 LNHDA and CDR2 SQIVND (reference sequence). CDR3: CASSIDRGFAEQYF. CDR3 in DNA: TGTGCCAGTAGTATAGACCGAGGTTTCGCCGAGCAGTACTTC.

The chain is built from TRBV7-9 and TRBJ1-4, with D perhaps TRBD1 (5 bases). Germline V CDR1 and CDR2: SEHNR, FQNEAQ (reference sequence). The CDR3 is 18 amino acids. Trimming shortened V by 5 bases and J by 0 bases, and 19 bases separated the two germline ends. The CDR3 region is CASSPVGWTQTTNEKLFF. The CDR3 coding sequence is TGTGCCAGCAGCCCCGTCGGCTGGACACAAACAACTAATGAAAAACTGTTTTTT.

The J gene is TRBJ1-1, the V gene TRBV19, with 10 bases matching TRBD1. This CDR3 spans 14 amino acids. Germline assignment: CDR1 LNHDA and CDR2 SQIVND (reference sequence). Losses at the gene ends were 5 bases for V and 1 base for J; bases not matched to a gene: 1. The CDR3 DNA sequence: TGTGCCAGTAGTTGGGACAGGGGGAACACTGAAGCTTTCTTT. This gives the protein CASSWDRGNTEAFF.

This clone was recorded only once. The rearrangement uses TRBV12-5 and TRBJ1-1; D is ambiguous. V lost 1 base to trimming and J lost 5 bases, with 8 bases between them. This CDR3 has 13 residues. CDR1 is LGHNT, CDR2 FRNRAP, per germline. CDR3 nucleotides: TGTGCTAGTGGTTTGGATTCTAGTACTGAAGCTTTCTTT. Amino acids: CASGLDSSTEAFF.

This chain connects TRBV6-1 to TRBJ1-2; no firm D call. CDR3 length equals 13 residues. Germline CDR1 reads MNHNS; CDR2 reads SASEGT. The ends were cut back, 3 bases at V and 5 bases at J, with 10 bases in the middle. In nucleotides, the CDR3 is TGTGCCAGCAGTGAGAGGGCATTTTATGGCTACACCTTC. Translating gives CASSERAFYGYTF.

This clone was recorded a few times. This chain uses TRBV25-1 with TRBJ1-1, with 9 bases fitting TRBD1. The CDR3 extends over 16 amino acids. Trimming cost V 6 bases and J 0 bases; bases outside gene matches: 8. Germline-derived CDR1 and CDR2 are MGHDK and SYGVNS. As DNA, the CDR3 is TGTGCCAGCAGGGCCGGGACAGGGTTTATGAACACTGAAGCTTTCTTT. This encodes CASRAGTGFMNTEAFF.

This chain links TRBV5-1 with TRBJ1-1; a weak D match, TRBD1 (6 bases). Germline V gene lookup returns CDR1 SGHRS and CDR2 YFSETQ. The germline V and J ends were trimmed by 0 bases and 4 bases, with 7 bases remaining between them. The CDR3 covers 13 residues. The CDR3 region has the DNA TGCGCCAGCAGCTTGGTACAGGGCACTGAAGCTTTCTTT. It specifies CASSLVQGTEAFF.

For the CDR3, the DNA is TGTGCCAGCAGCTTACAGGGGACCGATAGCAATCAGCCCCAGCATTTT. Residues: CASSLQGTDSNQPQHF. This chain connects TRBV7-8 to TRBJ1-5; D possibly corresponds to TRBD1 (6 bases). V gave up 2 bases and J gave up 0 bases, with 11 bases separating them. CDR1 SGHVS and CDR2 FQNEAQ come from the germline V gene. This CDR3 is built from 16 residues.

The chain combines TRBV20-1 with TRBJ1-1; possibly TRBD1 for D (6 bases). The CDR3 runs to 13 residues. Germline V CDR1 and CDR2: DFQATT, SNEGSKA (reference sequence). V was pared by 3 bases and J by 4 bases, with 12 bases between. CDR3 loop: CSASPGASTEAFF. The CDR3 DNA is TGCAGTGCTAGTCCAGGGGCAAGCACTGAAGCTTTCTTT.